What follows are 18 T cell receptor beta chains derived from one specimen sequenced in a study of cytomegalovirus exposure and HLA in healthy donors. PCR amplification relied on 60 Vbeta primers (plus 13 Jbeta primers). The table came from immunoSEQ multiplex PCR; TCRdb's copy has only in-frame clones and leaves some out. The sample contains fewer than 200,000 clones, 82% of which appear only once. The specimen sequenced was PBMCs. These TCRs come from a girl between 5 and 17 years old in good health and CMV-seropositive.

The rearrangement uses TRBV5-1 and TRBJ2-2; TRBD1 agrees at 7 bases. The CDR3 extends over 14 amino acids. The germline CDR1 and CDR2 sequences are SGHRS and YFSETQ. V trimming: 4 bases; J trimming: 4 bases; junction bases outside the gene matches: 4. For the CDR3, the DNA is TGCGCCAGCAGCATGACAGGGAGCACCGGGGAGCTGTTTTTT. Amino acid sequence: CASSMTGSTGELFF.

This clone has only one observation. This sequence joins TRBV5-4 and TRBJ2-5, with 8 nucleotides matching TRBD2. V lost 4 bases to trimming and J lost 4 bases; unmatched junction nucleotides: 6. This CDR3 region has 14 residues. Germline loops: CDR1 SGHNT, CDR2 YYREEE (reference sequence). The CDR3 region has the DNA TGTGCCAGCAGCGTCGCGGGAGGTCCAGAGACCCAGTACTTC. Its translation: CASSVAGGPETQYF.

The chain combines TRBV19 with TRBJ1-2, with 8 positions matching TRBD1. The CDR3 consists of 12 residues. CDR1 LNHDA and CDR2 SQIVND come from the germline V gene (reference sequence). The V segment lost 8 bases and the J segment 6 bases; nucleotides outside the gene matches: 5. CDR3 sequence: CASSDRVHGYTF. In nucleotides, the CDR3 is TGTGCCAGTTCGGACAGGGTCCATGGCTACACCTTC.

The chain links TRBV2 to TRBJ1-1; D gene uncertain. Germline V gene lookup returns CDR1 SNHLY and CDR2 FYNNEI. Between the trimmed V and J ends, which lost 1 base and 1 base, there was a span of 7 bases. This CDR3 is built from 14 residues. The CDR3 loop is CASSEDRSNTEAFF. DNA of the CDR3: TGTGCCAGCAGTGAAGACAGATCGAACACTGAAGCTTTCTTT.

This clone turned up a few times. The chain employs TRBV5-8 and TRBJ2-7; tentatively, D is TRBD2 (6 bases). Trimming removed 4 bases at V and 5 bases at J, with 13 bases between. Germline V gene sequence: CDR1 SGHTS, CDR2 YDEGEE. CDR3 length equals 13 residues. CDR3 DNA sequence: TGTGCCAGCAGCCGGGGGAGGTATAACGAGCAGTACTTC. Translated: CASSRGRYNEQYF.

This sequence joins TRBV2 and TRBJ2-7, with D possibly matching TRBD2 (7 bases). This CDR3 is 15 amino acids long. The germline V gene has CDR1 SNHLY and CDR2 FYNNEI. Trimming removed 6 bases at V and 2 bases at J, with 17 bases between. CDR3 region: CASRNGAGTTYEQYF. The DNA for the CDR3 is TGTGCCAGCAGAAACGGAGCGGGGACAACCTACGAGCAGTACTTC.

The chain carries TRBV7-2 and TRBJ1-2, with TRBD1 matching over 9 bases. V dropped 3 bases and J dropped 7; count of bases not matched to a gene: 6. The germline gives CDR1 SGHTA, CDR2 FQGNSA. The CDR3 spans 14 residues. The CDR3 nucleotides are TGTGCCAGCAGCTTCAGACAGGGGGTGTCTGGCTACACCTTC. It is translated as CASSFRQGVSGYTF.

This clone was recorded once. V and J are TRBV5-6 and TRBJ2-7; D is possibly TRBD2 (6 bases). Looked up from germline, CDR1 is SGHDT and CDR2 is YYEEEE. V was pared by 1 base and J by 3 bases, with 17 bases between. This CDR3 region has 16 residues. CDR3 nucleotide sequence: TGTGCCAGCAGCTTGTCCGGCCTAGCGAGTATCTACGAGCAGTACTTC. Translation gives CASSLSGLASIYEQYF.

This chain connects TRBV30 to TRBJ1-2, with D maybe TRBD1 (6 bases). Germline values: CDR1 GTSNPN, CDR2 SVGIG (reference sequence). Trimming stripped 2 bases from V and 4 bases from J, with 14 bases between. CDR3 length equals 14 residues. The CDR3 bases are TGTGCCTGGAGTATGGGGCAGGGGTTCTATGGCTACACCTTC. It encodes CAWSMGQGFYGYTF.

CDR3 sequence (DNA): TGTGCCAGCTCGGCGGAGGAGGAGACCCAGTACTTC. This encodes CASSAEEETQYF. The V call is TRBV2, the J call TRBJ2-5; the D gene is possibly TRBD2 (5 bases). The CDR3 length is 12 residues. CDR1 is SNHLY and CDR2 is FYNNEI in the germline V gene. Deletions cut 8 bases from V and 5 bases from J, with 12 bases between.

The gene calls are TRBV29-1 and TRBJ1-2, with 7 bases that match TRBD1. There are 15 residues in the CDR3. The junction had 14 bases not matched to a gene; V was cut back by 4 bases and J by 6 bases. CDR1 is SQVTM and CDR2 is ANQGSEA in the germline V gene. CDR3 loop: CSVAGSEGASHGYTF. DNA of the CDR3: TGCAGCGTTGCTGGGTCGGAGGGGGCTTCGCATGGCTACACCTTC.

The chain recombines TRBV29-1 with TRBJ2-1; weak D call: TRBD1 (5 bases). The CDR3 extends over 13 amino acids. Per germline, CDR1 SQVTM and CDR2 ANQGSEA. Between the trimmed V and J ends, which lost 4 bases and 5 bases, there was a span of 12 bases. DNA of the CDR3: TGCAGCGTTGGGGTTAGGGGCCACAATGAGCAGTTCTTC. It specifies CSVGVRGHNEQFF.

This clone has a handful of counts. The V call is TRBV20-1, the J call TRBJ2-7, with TRBD1 identical over 7 bases. The CDR3 consists of 11 residues. V lost 5 bases and J lost 6; bases outside the gene matches: 4. Germline-derived CDR1 and CDR2 are DFQATT and SNEGSKA (reference sequence). CDR3 protein: CSARQGPEQYF. CDR3 sequence (DNA): TGCAGTGCTCGACAGGGCCCCGAGCAGTACTTC.

CDR3 DNA: TGCGCCAGCAGCATCGGACTAGCGGGACCGACCTACGAGCAGTACTTC. Encoded protein: CASSIGLAGPTYEQYF. The chain uses TRBV5-1 and TRBJ2-7, with TRBD2 identical over 12 bases. From germline, CDR1 is SGHRS and CDR2 YFSETQ. J was trimmed by 2 bases and V by 4 bases; bases with no gene match: 7. This CDR3 contains 16 residues.

This sequence joins TRBV27 and TRBJ2-1; the D gene is possibly TRBD2 (5 bases). Germline CDR1 and CDR2: MNHEY and SMNVEV (reference sequence). V dropped 5 bases and J dropped 6 bases, with 11 bases sitting between them. The CDR3 consists of 13 residues. Here the CDR3 DNA reads TGTGCCAGCAGTCCCAGACTACTCAATGAGCAGTTCTTC. Its translation is CASSPRLLNEQFF.

This clone was seen a few times. The chain is built from TRBV28 and TRBJ1-2; D call uncertain. The CDR3 is 11 amino acids. The germline V gene has CDR1 MDHEN and CDR2 SYDVKM. Trimming cost V 4 bases and J 8 bases, with 8 bases left between them. CDR3 DNA: TGTGCCAGCAGTTGGGAGGGCGGCTACACCTTC. The encoded protein is CASSWEGGYTF.

The chain employs TRBV4-1 and TRBJ2-3, with 8 bases matching TRBD1. In germline, CDR1 is MGHRA, CDR2 YSYEKL. CDR3 length: 15 amino acids. The V and J ends lost 4 bases and 1 base, in that order; junction bases with no gene match: 4. This CDR3 is CASSLQGARTDTQYF. CDR3 nucleotide sequence: TGCGCCAGCAGCCTTCAGGGGGCCCGCACAGATACGCAGTATTTT.

The chain links TRBV5-1 to TRBJ2-3, with 8 bases matching TRBD1. Germline CDR1 and CDR2: SGHRS and YFSETQ. J lost 5 bases, V lost 3 bases, and 8 bases had no gene match. There are 15 residues in the CDR3. The CDR3 nucleotides read TGCGCCAGCAGCTCCCCGACAGGGGTCGGAGATACGCAGTATTTT. This codes for CASSSPTGVGDTQYF. The full variable domain, with the rest looked up from reference TRBV5-1 and TRBJ2-3, is KAGVTQTPRYLIKTRGQQVTLSCSPISGHRSVSWYQQTPGQGLQFLFEYFSETQRNKGNFPGRFSGRQFSNSRSEMNVSTLELGDSALYLCASSSPTGVGDTQYFGPGTRLTVL.